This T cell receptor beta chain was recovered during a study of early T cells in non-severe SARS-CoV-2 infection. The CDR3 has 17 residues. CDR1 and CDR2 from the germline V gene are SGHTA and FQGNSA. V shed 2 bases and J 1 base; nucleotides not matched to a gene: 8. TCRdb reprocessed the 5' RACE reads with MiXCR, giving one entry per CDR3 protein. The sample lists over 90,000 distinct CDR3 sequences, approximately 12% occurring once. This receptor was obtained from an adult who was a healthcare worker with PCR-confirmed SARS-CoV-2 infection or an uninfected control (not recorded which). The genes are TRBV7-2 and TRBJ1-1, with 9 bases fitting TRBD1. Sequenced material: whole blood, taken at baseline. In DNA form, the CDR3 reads TGTGCCAGCAGCTTAAGAAGGGGACAGGGTAAGAACACTGAAGCTTTCTTT. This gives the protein CASSLRRGQGKNTEAFF.